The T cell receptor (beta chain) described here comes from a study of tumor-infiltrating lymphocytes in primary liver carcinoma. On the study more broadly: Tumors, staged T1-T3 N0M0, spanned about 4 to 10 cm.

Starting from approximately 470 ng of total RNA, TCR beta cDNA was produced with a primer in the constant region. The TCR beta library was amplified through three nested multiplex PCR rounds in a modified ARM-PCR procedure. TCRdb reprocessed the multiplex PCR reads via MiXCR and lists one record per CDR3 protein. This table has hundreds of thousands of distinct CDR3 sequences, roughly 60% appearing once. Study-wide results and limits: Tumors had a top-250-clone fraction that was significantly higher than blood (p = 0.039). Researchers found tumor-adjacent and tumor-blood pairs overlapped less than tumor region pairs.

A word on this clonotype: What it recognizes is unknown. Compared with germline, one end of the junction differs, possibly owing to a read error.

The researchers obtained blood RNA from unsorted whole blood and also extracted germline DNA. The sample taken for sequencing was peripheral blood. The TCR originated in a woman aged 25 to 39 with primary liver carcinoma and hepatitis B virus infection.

CDR3 sequence: CASSSLSTPYEQYF. The CDR3, as DNA: TGTGCCAGCAGCTCGCTCTCGACACCCTACGAACAGTACTTC. The chain employs TRBV7-8 and TRBJ2-7; D gene unclear. CDR3 length: 14 amino acids. CDR1 SGHVS and CDR2 FQNEAQ come from the germline V gene.